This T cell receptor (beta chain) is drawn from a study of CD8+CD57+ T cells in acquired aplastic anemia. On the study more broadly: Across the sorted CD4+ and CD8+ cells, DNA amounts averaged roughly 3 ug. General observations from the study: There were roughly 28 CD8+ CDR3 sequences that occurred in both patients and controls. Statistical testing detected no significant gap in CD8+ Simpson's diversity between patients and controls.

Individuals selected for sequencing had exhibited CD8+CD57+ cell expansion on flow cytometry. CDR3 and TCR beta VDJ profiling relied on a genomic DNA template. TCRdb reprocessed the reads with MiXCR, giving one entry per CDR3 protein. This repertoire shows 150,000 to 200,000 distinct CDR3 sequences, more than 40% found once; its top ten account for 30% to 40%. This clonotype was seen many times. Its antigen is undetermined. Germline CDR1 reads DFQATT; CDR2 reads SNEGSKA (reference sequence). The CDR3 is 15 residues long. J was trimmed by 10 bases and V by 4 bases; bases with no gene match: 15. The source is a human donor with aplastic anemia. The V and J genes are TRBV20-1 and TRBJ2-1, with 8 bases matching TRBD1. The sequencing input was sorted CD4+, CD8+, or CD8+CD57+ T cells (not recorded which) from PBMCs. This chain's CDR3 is CSATDRGSTEWEQFF. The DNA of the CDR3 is TGCAGTGCTACCGACAGGGGATCTACAGAGTGGGAGCAGTTCTTC.